This is a list of T cell receptor beta chains from one sample in a study of CD8 T cells in ankylosing spondylitis. One entry per CDR3 protein, called by TCRdb with MiXCR from the 5' RACE reads. The profile covers hundreds of thousands of distinct CDR3 sequences, with 20% to 25% appearing a single time and about 12% taken by the ten largest. Sequencing was carried out using blood, either unsorted or a sorted T cell fraction (not recorded which). The receptors come from a male donor with ankylosing spondylitis or in good health (not recorded which). Each CDR3 is given with its conserved first and last residue. The order of the fields is D gene, clone size, J gene, V gene, CDR3 protein, CDR3 DNA. The D gene is left open where the match is weak. Size is omitted from some rows. Given values are once, few, many or a class for expanded clones.

d_call: TRBD2
clone_size: NA
j_call: TRBJ2-2
v_call: TRBV12-3/TRBV12-4
cdr3_aa: CASSPLAGVTGELFF
cdr3_nt: TGTGCCAGCAGCCCCCTGGCGGGGGTTACCGGGGAGCTGTTTTTT

d_call: NA
clone_size: few
j_call: TRBJ2-7
v_call: TRBV3-1
cdr3_aa: CASSQGTGTFYYEQYF
cdr3_nt: TGTGCCAGCAGCCAAGGGACCGGGACATTCTACTACGAGCAGTACTTC

d_call: NA
clone_size: few
j_call: TRBJ2-5
v_call: TRBV20-1
cdr3_aa: CSARDRWKETQYF
cdr3_nt: TGCAGTGCTAGAGACAGGTGGAAAGAGACCCAGTACTTC

d_call: NA
clone_size: NA
j_call: TRBJ2-1
v_call: TRBV10-3
cdr3_aa: CAISESGENEQFF
cdr3_nt: TGTGCCATCAGTGAGTCGGGAGAGAATGAGCAGTTCTTC

d_call: NA
clone_size: few
j_call: TRBJ2-1
v_call: TRBV11-1
cdr3_aa: CASSLPDWTAGSYNEQFF
cdr3_nt: TGTGCCAGCAGCCTCCCGGACTGGACGGCCGGCTCCTACAATGAGCAGTTCTTC

d_call: TRBD2
clone_size: few
j_call: TRBJ2-7
v_call: TRBV4-1
cdr3_aa: CASSQDLAGSGGNPEQYF
cdr3_nt: TGCGCCAGCAGCCAAGATCTGGCAGGTAGCGGGGGGAACCCCGAGCAGTACTTC

d_call: NA
clone_size: few
j_call: TRBJ2-7
v_call: TRBV18
cdr3_aa: CASSPSGSAYEQYF
cdr3_nt: TGTGCCAGCTCACCATCCGGAAGCGCGTACGAGCAGTACTTC

d_call: TRBD2
clone_size: few
j_call: TRBJ2-3
v_call: TRBV20-1
cdr3_aa: CSARDLIAGADTQYF
cdr3_nt: TGCAGTGCTAGAGATCTGATAGCGGGGGCAGATACGCAGTATTTT

d_call: NA
clone_size: NA
j_call: TRBJ2-2
v_call: TRBV7-9
cdr3_aa: CASSLAYGTPEMFF
cdr3_nt: TGTGCCAGCAGCTTAGCATACGGGACCCCGGAGATGTTTTTT

d_call: NA
clone_size: NA
j_call: TRBJ1-5
v_call: TRBV6-1
cdr3_aa: CASSKVRGSNQPQHF
cdr3_nt: TGTGCCAGCAGTAAAGTCAGGGGAAGCAATCAGCCCCAGCATTTT

d_call: NA
clone_size: NA
j_call: TRBJ1-2
v_call: TRBV12-3/TRBV12-4
cdr3_aa: CASSVGRFYTF
cdr3_nt: TGTGCCAGCAGTGTTGGGAGGTTCTACACCTTC

d_call: NA
clone_size: NA
j_call: TRBJ2-7
v_call: TRBV2
cdr3_aa: CASTLTSYEQYF
cdr3_nt: TGTGCCAGCACCCTGACCTCCTACGAGCAGTACTTC

d_call: NA
clone_size: NA
j_call: TRBJ2-7
v_call: TRBV11-2
cdr3_aa: CASSSVGDHSYEQYF
cdr3_nt: TGTGCCAGCAGCTCCGTAGGGGATCACTCCTACGAGCAGTACTTC

d_call: NA
clone_size: NA
j_call: TRBJ2-3
v_call: TRBV6-4
cdr3_aa: CASSAGLATDTQYF
cdr3_nt: TGTGCCAGCAGTGCCGGGCTAGCCACAGATACGCAGTATTTT

d_call: TRBD2
clone_size: few
j_call: TRBJ2-5
v_call: TRBV20-1
cdr3_aa: CSAPDSLAGVQETQYF
cdr3_nt: TGCAGTGCTCCCGACTCGCTAGCGGGGGTCCAAGAGACCCAGTACTTC

d_call: NA
clone_size: NA
j_call: TRBJ1-4
v_call: TRBV12-3/TRBV12-4
cdr3_aa: CASSFSGANEKLFF
cdr3_nt: TGTGCCAGCAGTTTTTCCGGGGCTAATGAAAAACTGTTTTTT

d_call: NA
clone_size: few
j_call: TRBJ2-1
v_call: TRBV20-1
cdr3_aa: CSLATGPRPNEQFF
cdr3_nt: TGCAGTCTGGCCACAGGTCCCCGGCCCAATGAGCAGTTCTTC

d_call: TRBD1
clone_size: NA
j_call: TRBJ2-3
v_call: TRBV5-6
cdr3_aa: CASGESGRGTDTQYF
cdr3_nt: TGTGCCAGCGGGGAAAGCGGCAGGGGGACAGATACGCAGTATTTT

d_call: NA
clone_size: NA
j_call: TRBJ2-2
v_call: TRBV4-1
cdr3_aa: CASSHPHLGGNTGELFF
cdr3_nt: TGCGCCAGCAGCCATCCACATTTAGGCGGTAACACCGGGGAGCTGTTTTTT

d_call: NA
clone_size: few
j_call: TRBJ2-7
v_call: TRBV12-3/TRBV12-4
cdr3_aa: CATGGGGHEQYF
cdr3_nt: TGTGCCACGGGAGGGGGCGGCCACGAGCAGTACTTC

d_call: NA
clone_size: few
j_call: TRBJ2-2
v_call: TRBV10-3
cdr3_aa: CATGYPGDGAGELFF
cdr3_nt: TGTGCCACCGGATACCCAGGGGATGGGGCCGGGGAGCTGTTTTTT

d_call: NA
clone_size: NA
j_call: TRBJ2-1
v_call: TRBV6-1
cdr3_aa: CASSGIGASSNEQFF
cdr3_nt: TGTGCCAGCAGTGGAATCGGGGCTAGTTCGAATGAGCAGTTCTTC

d_call: NA
clone_size: few
j_call: TRBJ2-5
v_call: TRBV20-1
cdr3_aa: CSARGGGWFQETQYF
cdr3_nt: TGCAGTGCTAGAGGGGGCGGATGGTTTCAAGAGACCCAGTACTTC

d_call: NA
clone_size: NA
j_call: TRBJ1-5
v_call: TRBV12-3/TRBV12-4
cdr3_aa: CASSSEGNSNQPQHF
cdr3_nt: TGTGCCAGCAGTTCCGAGGGCAATAGCAATCAGCCCCAGCATTTT

d_call: NA
clone_size: few
j_call: TRBJ2-3
v_call: TRBV9
cdr3_aa: CASSVAGASTDTQYF
cdr3_nt: TGTGCCAGCAGCGTTGCGGGGGCTAGCACAGATACGCAGTATTTT

d_call: NA
clone_size: few
j_call: TRBJ2-2
v_call: TRBV6-5
cdr3_aa: CASSWGSYEYVTGELFF
cdr3_nt: TGTGCCAGCAGTTGGGGGTCGTACGAGTACGTTACCGGGGAGCTGTTTTTT

d_call: TRBD2
clone_size: NA
j_call: TRBJ2-1
v_call: TRBV12-3/TRBV12-4
cdr3_aa: CASSPPGGIRDEQFF
cdr3_nt: TGTGCCAGCAGTCCCCCCGGGGGGATCAGGGATGAGCAGTTCTTC

d_call: NA
clone_size: NA
j_call: TRBJ2-7
v_call: TRBV27
cdr3_aa: CASRDREYYEQYF
cdr3_nt: TGTGCCAGCAGGGACAGAGAATACTACGAGCAGTACTTC

d_call: TRBD1
clone_size: few
j_call: TRBJ2-2
v_call: TRBV4-1
cdr3_aa: CASSPTGATGELFF
cdr3_nt: TGCGCCAGCAGCCCGACAGGGGCCACCGGGGAGCTGTTTTTT

d_call: NA
clone_size: NA
j_call: TRBJ1-2
v_call: TRBV7-8
cdr3_aa: CASSLLPQTANYGYTF
cdr3_nt: TGTGCCAGCAGCTTACTCCCCCAGACAGCTAACTATGGCTACACCTTC

d_call: TRBD2
clone_size: NA
j_call: TRBJ2-3
v_call: TRBV6-1
cdr3_aa: CASSLSGGESDTQYF
cdr3_nt: TGTGCCAGCAGCCTTAGCGGGGGGGAATCGGATACGCAGTATTTT

d_call: NA
clone_size: few
j_call: TRBJ2-7
v_call: TRBV4-1
cdr3_aa: CASSQVEASIFEQYF
cdr3_nt: TGCGCCAGCAGCCAAGTGGAGGCGTCCATCTTCGAGCAGTACTTC

d_call: NA
clone_size: few
j_call: TRBJ2-6
v_call: TRBV10-1
cdr3_aa: CASSDGGFGYGANVLTF
cdr3_nt: TGCGCCAGCAGTGACGGGGGCTTTGGTTATGGGGCCAACGTCCTGACTTTC

d_call: NA
clone_size: NA
j_call: TRBJ2-5
v_call: TRBV2
cdr3_aa: CASIRGREETQYF
cdr3_nt: TGTGCCAGCATCAGGGGCCGGGAAGAGACCCAGTACTTC

d_call: NA
clone_size: few
j_call: TRBJ2-2
v_call: TRBV13
cdr3_aa: CASNQGYGTGELFF
cdr3_nt: TGTGCCAGCAACCAGGGGTACGGCACCGGGGAGCTGTTTTTT

d_call: NA
clone_size: few
j_call: TRBJ2-2
v_call: TRBV7-2
cdr3_aa: CASRPTNTGELFF
cdr3_nt: TGTGCCAGCAGACCAACGAACACCGGGGAGCTGTTTTTT

d_call: NA
clone_size: NA
j_call: TRBJ2-7
v_call: TRBV11-2
cdr3_aa: CASSIDRFSYEQYF
cdr3_nt: TGTGCCAGCAGCATAGACAGGTTCTCCTACGAGCAGTACTTC

d_call: NA
clone_size: few
j_call: TRBJ1-6
v_call: TRBV5-1
cdr3_aa: CASSEGSSYNSPLHF
cdr3_nt: TGCGCCAGCAGCGAGGGAAGCTCCTATAATTCACCCCTCCACTTT

d_call: TRBD1
clone_size: NA
j_call: TRBJ2-1
v_call: TRBV29-1
cdr3_aa: CSVPRQGLEQFF
cdr3_nt: TGCAGCGTCCCGAGACAGGGCCTCGAGCAGTTCTTC

d_call: NA
clone_size: few
j_call: TRBJ2-5
v_call: TRBV27
cdr3_aa: CATKGRGETQYF
cdr3_nt: TGTGCCACCAAGGGTCGGGGAGAGACCCAGTACTTC

d_call: TRBD1
clone_size: NA
j_call: TRBJ2-7
v_call: TRBV27
cdr3_aa: CASSPRDRGSYEQYF
cdr3_nt: TGTGCCAGCAGTCCCAGGGACAGGGGATCCTACGAGCAGTACTTC

d_call: TRBD2
clone_size: few
j_call: TRBJ2-3
v_call: TRBV9
cdr3_aa: CASSVVGTSGDTQYF
cdr3_nt: TGTGCCAGCAGCGTAGTCGGGACTAGCGGGGATACGCAGTATTTT

d_call: TRBD1
clone_size: few
j_call: TRBJ2-7
v_call: TRBV29-1
cdr3_aa: CSVEEIRPGQALSYEQYF
cdr3_nt: TGCAGCGTTGAAGAGATCCGGCCCGGACAGGCCCTCTCCTACGAGCAGTACTTC

d_call: TRBD2
clone_size: NA
j_call: TRBJ2-3
v_call: TRBV7-9
cdr3_aa: CASSPPGGLADTQYF
cdr3_nt: TGTGCCAGCAGCCCCCCGGGGGGTCTCGCAGATACGCAGTATTTT

d_call: NA
clone_size: few
j_call: TRBJ2-1
v_call: TRBV29-1
cdr3_aa: CSVVGFGQFF
cdr3_nt: TGCAGCGTTGTTGGGTTTGGGCAGTTCTTC

d_call: NA
clone_size: few
j_call: TRBJ2-2
v_call: TRBV29-1
cdr3_aa: CSASQGSENTGELFF
cdr3_nt: TGCAGCGCCAGTCAAGGGTCGGAAAACACCGGGGAGCTGTTTTTT

d_call: TRBD1
clone_size: few
j_call: TRBJ2-3
v_call: TRBV9
cdr3_aa: CASGRDSRASQDTQYF
cdr3_nt: TGTGCCAGCGGAAGGGACAGCCGAGCAAGCCAGGATACGCAGTATTTT

d_call: TRBD1
clone_size: few
j_call: TRBJ2-7
v_call: TRBV4-1
cdr3_aa: CASSQGPGQANEQYF
cdr3_nt: TGCGCCAGCAGCCAAGGGCCCGGACAGGCTAACGAGCAGTACTTC

d_call: TRBD1
clone_size: NA
j_call: TRBJ1-1
v_call: TRBV30
cdr3_aa: CACPRTGGITEAFF
cdr3_nt: TGTGCCTGCCCCAGGACAGGGGGTATCACTGAAGCTTTCTTT

d_call: NA
clone_size: few
j_call: TRBJ2-7
v_call: TRBV29-1
cdr3_aa: CSVVSEVDEQYF
cdr3_nt: TGCAGCGTTGTTTCGGAGGTGGACGAGCAGTACTTC

d_call: TRBD1
clone_size: few
j_call: TRBJ2-7
v_call: TRBV24-1
cdr3_aa: CATSDPGQGAYEQYF
cdr3_nt: TGTGCCACCAGTGACCCCGGACAGGGGGCCTACGAGCAGTACTTC

d_call: NA
clone_size: NA
j_call: TRBJ1-6
v_call: TRBV12-3/TRBV12-4
cdr3_aa: CASSPPGGPAPLHF
cdr3_nt: TGTGCCAGCAGTCCCCCCGGGGGGCCGGCACCCCTCCACTTT

d_call: NA
clone_size: few
j_call: TRBJ2-3
v_call: TRBV7-2
cdr3_aa: CASTLGVVADTQYF
cdr3_nt: TGTGCCAGCACCCTGGGAGTAGTCGCGGATACGCAGTATTTT

d_call: NA
clone_size: few
j_call: TRBJ2-1
v_call: TRBV6-5
cdr3_aa: CASSYSNRHEQFF
cdr3_nt: TGTGCCAGCAGTTACTCGAACAGACATGAGCAGTTCTTC